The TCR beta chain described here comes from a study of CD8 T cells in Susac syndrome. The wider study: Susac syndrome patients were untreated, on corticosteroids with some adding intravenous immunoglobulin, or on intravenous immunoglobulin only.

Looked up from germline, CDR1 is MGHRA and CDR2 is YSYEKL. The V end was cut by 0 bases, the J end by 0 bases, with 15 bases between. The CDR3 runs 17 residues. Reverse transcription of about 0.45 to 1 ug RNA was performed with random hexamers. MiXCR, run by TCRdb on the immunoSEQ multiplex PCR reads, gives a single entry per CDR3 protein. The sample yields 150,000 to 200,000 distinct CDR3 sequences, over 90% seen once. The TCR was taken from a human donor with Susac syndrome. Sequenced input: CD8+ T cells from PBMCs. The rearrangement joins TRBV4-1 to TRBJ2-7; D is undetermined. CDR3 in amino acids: CASSQDPGQESSYEQYF. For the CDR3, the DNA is TGCGCCAGCAGCCAAGACCCCGGGCAGGAATCCTCCTACGAGCAGTACTTC.